This TCR beta chain is from a study of identical twins. Whole-study results and caveats: Conclusions rested on cross-sectional statistics rather than following the same donors.

Many counts were recorded for this clonotype. Its antigen remains unknown. Per the germline V gene, CDR1 is SQVTM and CDR2 is ANQGSEA. The junction had 6 bases not matched to a gene; V was cut back by 1 base and J by 2 bases. This CDR3 has 15 residues. Unique molecular identifiers were present on cDNA, and template switching added a universal primer site. TCRdb used MiXCR to reprocess the 5' RACE reads, holding one entry per CDR3 protein. The table records about 690,000 distinct CDR3 sequences, around 5.7% of them present only once. In every case, the donor was a healthy Caucasian. The TCR was taken from a man younger than 35 in good health. The V call is TRBV29-1, the J call TRBJ1-1; 8 positions match TRBD1. Sequencing was performed on naive T cells sorted from blood. The CDR3 reads CSVEVVRGLNTEAFF. In DNA form, the CDR3 reads TGCAGCGTTGAAGTTGTCAGGGGGCTAAACACTGAAGCTTTCTTT.